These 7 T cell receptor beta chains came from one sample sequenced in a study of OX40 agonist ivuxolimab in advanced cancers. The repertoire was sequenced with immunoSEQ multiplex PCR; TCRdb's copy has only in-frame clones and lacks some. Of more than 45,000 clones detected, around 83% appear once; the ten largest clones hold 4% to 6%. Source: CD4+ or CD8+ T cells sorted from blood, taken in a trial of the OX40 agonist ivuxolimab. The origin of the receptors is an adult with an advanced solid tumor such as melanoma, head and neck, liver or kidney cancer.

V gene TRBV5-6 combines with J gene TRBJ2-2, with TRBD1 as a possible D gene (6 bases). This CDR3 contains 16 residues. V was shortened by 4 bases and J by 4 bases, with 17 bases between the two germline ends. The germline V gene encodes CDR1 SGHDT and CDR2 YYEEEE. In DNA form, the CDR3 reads TGTGCCAGCAGCCTCATAGGGGGAGTGGGCACCGGGGAGCTGTTTTTT. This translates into CASSLIGGVGTGELFF.

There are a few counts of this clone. CDR3 region: CAWSVGGPYEQYF. CDR3 coding DNA: TGTGCCTGGAGTGTTGGGGGGCCCTACGAGCAGTACTTC. This chain uses TRBV30 with TRBJ2-7; D tentatively reads TRBD1 or TRBD2 (6 bases each). This CDR3 has 13 residues. V lost 0 bases, J lost 2 bases, and 8 bases lay in between. Germline CDR1 reads GTSNPN; CDR2 reads SVGIG (reference sequence). Drawing the rest from reference TRBV30 and TRBJ2-7, the complete variable domain is SQTIHQWPATLVQPVGSPLSLECTVEGTSNPNLYWYRQAAGRGLQLLFYSVGIGQISSEVPQNLSASRPQDRQFILSSKKLLLSDSGFYLCAWSVGGPYEQYFGPGTRLTVT.

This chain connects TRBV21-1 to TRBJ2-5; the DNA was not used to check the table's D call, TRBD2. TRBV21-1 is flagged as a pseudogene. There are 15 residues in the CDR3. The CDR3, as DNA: TGTGCCAGCAGCAAAAAAACTAGCGGGGAAGAGACCCAGTACTTC. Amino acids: CASSKKTSGEETQYF.

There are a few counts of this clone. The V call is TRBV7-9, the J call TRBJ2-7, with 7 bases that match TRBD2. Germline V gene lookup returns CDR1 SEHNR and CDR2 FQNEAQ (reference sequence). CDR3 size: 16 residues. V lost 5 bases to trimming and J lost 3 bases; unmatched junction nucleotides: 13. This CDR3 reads CASSEAVSGNLYEQYF. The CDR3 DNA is TGTGCCAGCAGCGAGGCGGTGAGCGGGAACCTCTACGAGCAGTACTTC.

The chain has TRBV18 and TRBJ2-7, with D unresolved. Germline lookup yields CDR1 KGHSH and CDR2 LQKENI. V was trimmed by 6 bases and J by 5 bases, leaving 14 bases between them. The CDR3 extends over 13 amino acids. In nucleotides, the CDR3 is TGTGCCAGCTCTGTAGGACCTACCAACGAGCAGTACTTC. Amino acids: CASSVGPTNEQYF.

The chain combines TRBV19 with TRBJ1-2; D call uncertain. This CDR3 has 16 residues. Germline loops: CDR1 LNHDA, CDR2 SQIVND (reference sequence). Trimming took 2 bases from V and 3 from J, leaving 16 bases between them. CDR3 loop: CASSISELTKDYGYTF. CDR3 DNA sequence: TGTGCCAGTAGTATATCGGAGCTCACCAAAGACTATGGCTACACCTTC.

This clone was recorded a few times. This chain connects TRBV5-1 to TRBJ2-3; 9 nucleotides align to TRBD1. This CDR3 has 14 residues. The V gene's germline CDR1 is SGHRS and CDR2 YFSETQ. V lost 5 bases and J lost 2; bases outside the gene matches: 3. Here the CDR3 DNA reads TGCGCCAGCAGACGGACAGGGGACACAGATACGCAGTATTTT. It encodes CASRRTGDTDTQYF.